Below, 30 T cell receptor beta chains from the same sample are listed, as sequenced in a study of identical twins. TCRdb reanalysed the 5' RACE reads using MiXCR and keeps one entry per CDR3 protein. Of 1.5 million to 2 million distinct CDR3 sequences listed, around 33% are singletons. Sequencing used cord blood. The receptor set was obtained from a newborn girl in good health.

This clonotype occurred a few times. Here the CDR3 DNA reads TGTGCCAGCTCACCGGTTGCGAGCGGCTTAGCCAAAAACATTCAGTACTTC. It specifies CASSPVASGLAKNIQYF. The chain carries TRBV18 and TRBJ2-4; D possibly corresponds to TRBD2 (5 bases). CDR1 is KGHSH, CDR2 LQKENI, per germline. V was trimmed by 3 bases and J by 0 bases, leaving 15 bases between them. The CDR3 consists of 17 residues.

This clonotype occurred a few times. V usage is TRBV20-1 and J usage is TRBJ2-3, with TRBD2 matching 7 bases. V was clipped by 0 bases and J by 4 bases; unmatched bases: 16. This CDR3 is built from 18 residues. Germline V gene lookup returns CDR1 DFQATT and CDR2 SNEGSKA (reference sequence). For the CDR3, the DNA is TGCAGTGCTAGAGATCGTCTTAGCCAGCGGGGTACGGCAGATACGCAGTATTTT. It translates to CSARDRLSQRGTADTQYF.

This clonotype has only a few counts. This rearrangement joins TRBV25-1 to TRBJ2-3; 9 nucleotides match TRBD1. Germline V CDR1 and CDR2: MGHDK, SYGVNS. The V and J ends lost 6 bases and 2 bases, in that order; junction bases with no gene match: 9. This CDR3 is 16 amino acids long. As DNA, the CDR3 is TGTGCCAGCAGGGGGGGGACAGGGAAATTCACAGATACGCAGTATTTT. The encoded protein is CASRGGTGKFTDTQYF. The complete variable domain, with remaining parts taken from reference TRBV25-1 and TRBJ2-3, reads EADIYQTPRYLVIGTGKKITLECSQTMGHDKMYWYQQDPGMELHLIHYSYGVNSTEKGDLSSESTVSRIRTEHFPLTLESARPSHTSQYLCASRGGTGKFTDTQYFGPGTRLTVL.

The V gene is TRBV5-1, the J gene TRBJ2-7; 7 bases map to TRBD1. The J segment lost 0 bases and the V segment lost 4 bases, leaving 7 bases of the junction unmatched. This CDR3 is built from 15 residues. Germline V CDR1 and CDR2: SGHRS, YFSETQ. The CDR3 loop is CASSPGQVPSYEQYF. The CDR3 region has the DNA TGCGCCAGCAGCCCAGGACAGGTTCCCTCCTACGAGCAGTACTTC.

A few counts support this clonotype. This chain links TRBV12-3 or TRBV12-4 with TRBJ2-2; D ambiguous. The ends were cut back, 3 bases at V and 2 bases at J, with 10 bases in the middle. The CDR3 has 15 amino acids. The CDR3 spells CASSFRPANTGELFF. CDR3 nucleotides: TGTGCCAGCAGTTTCCGGCCCGCTAACACCGGGGAGCTGTTTTTT.

This chain connects TRBV12-3 or TRBV12-4 to TRBJ2-1, with D possibly being TRBD1 or TRBD2 (5 bases each). The CDR3 totals 13 residues. V lost 3 bases and J lost 7, with 10 bases in between. The CDR3 reads CASSFGARNEQFF. The CDR3 bases are TGTGCCAGCAGTTTCGGGGCGAGGAATGAGCAGTTCTTC.

This chain joins TRBV20-1 and TRBJ1-2, with D tentatively TRBD1 (5 bases). The germline V gene encodes CDR1 DFQATT and CDR2 SNEGSKA (reference sequence). Deletions cut 3 bases from V and 7 bases from J, with 12 bases between. The CDR3 totals 12 residues. CDR3 nucleotide sequence: TGCAGTGCTAGCCCAGGGAAGGGTGGCTACACCTTC. As protein: CSASPGKGGYTF.

This chain connects TRBV29-1 to TRBJ1-1; TRBD1 is a possible D gene (6 bases). V was trimmed by 1 base and J by 5 bases, leaving 11 bases between them. CDR3 length equals 13 residues. CDR1 SQVTM and CDR2 ANQGSEA come from the germline V gene. The DNA of the CDR3 is TGCAGCGTTGAAGCAGGGGCGAGGACTGAAGCTTTCTTT. The encoded protein is CSVEAGARTEAFF.

The chain recombines TRBV25-1 with TRBJ1-1; D is undetermined. V gave up 3 bases and J gave up 11 bases, with 13 bases separating them. This CDR3 spans 12 amino acids. Germline loops: CDR1 MGHDK, CDR2 SYGVNS. The CDR3 loop is CASSDVRRRAFF. DNA of the CDR3: TGTGCCAGCAGTGACGTAAGGCGGCGGGCTTTCTTT.

The rearrangement uses TRBV5-4 and TRBJ2-3, with D possibly TRBD2 on 5 matching bases. This CDR3 contains 15 residues. The germline V and J ends were trimmed by 4 bases and 4 bases, with 16 bases remaining between them. Germline V lookup: CDR1 SGHNT, CDR2 YYREEE (reference sequence). The CDR3 DNA reads as TGTGCCAGCAGCCGATCACTAGAAGCCCCAGATACGCAGTATTTT. Amino acids: CASSRSLEAPDTQYF.

As to this clonotype: An end of the junction differs from the germline gene, which may be a read error. This chain uses TRBV6-2 or TRBV6-3 with TRBJ2-1; D possibly corresponds to TRBD1 (5 bases). CDR1 and CDR2 from the germline V gene are MNHEY and SVGEGT. This CDR3 has 11 amino acids. In nucleotides, the CDR3 is TGCGCCAGCAGTCAGGGCCGGGCGCAGTTCTTC. It codes for CASSQGRAQFF.

The table lists this clonotype with a few counts. The rearrangement joins TRBV20-1 to TRBJ1-5, with unresolved D. This CDR3 has 15 residues. Germline V gene sequence: CDR1 DFQATT, CDR2 SNEGSKA (reference sequence). V was cut by 6 bases and J by 0 bases, with 15 bases left in between. CDR3: CSASRVAYSNQPQHF. CDR3 bases: TGCAGTGCCTCTCGCGTGGCTTATAGCAATCAGCCCCAGCATTTT.

This clonotype has a handful of counts. The V call is TRBV7-2, the J call TRBJ2-5; D ambiguous. CDR1 and CDR2 from the germline V gene are SGHTA and FQGNSA. V was shortened by 4 bases and J by 5 bases, with 17 bases between the two germline ends. The CDR3 loop spans 15 amino acids. CDR3 amino acids: CASSSNSPVSETQYF. The CDR3 nucleotides read TGTGCCAGCAGCTCAAATAGCCCGGTGTCCGAGACCCAGTACTTC.

This clonotype was seen only a few times. The rearrangement uses TRBV2 and TRBJ2-3; D is possibly TRBD1 or TRBD2 (7 bases each). Between the trimmed V and J ends, which lost 7 bases and 3 bases, there was a span of 17 bases. CDR1 and CDR2 from the germline V gene are SNHLY and FYNNEI. The CDR3 sequence is 15 residues long. The CDR3 loop reads CASIARQGGTDTQYF. The CDR3 region has the DNA TGTGCCAGCATAGCGCGACAGGGAGGGACAGATACGCAGTATTTT.

This chain connects TRBV20-1 to TRBJ1-4; 8 bases match TRBD1. Germline loops: CDR1 DFQATT, CDR2 SNEGSKA (reference sequence). The ends lost 6 bases at V and 7 bases at J; junction bases unmatched: 4. The CDR3 has 12 amino acids. The CDR3 sequence: CSARQGTEKLFF. The CDR3 nucleotides read TGCAGTGCGAGACAGGGGACTGAAAAACTGTTTTTT.

CDR3 DNA sequence: TGTGCCAGCAGCCAAGATAGACAAAACTCCTACAATGAGCAGTTCTTC. Translation gives CASSQDRQNSYNEQFF. The rearrangement links TRBV14 to TRBJ2-1; D unresolved. The CDR3 contains 16 residues. Per the germline V gene, CDR1 is SGHDN and CDR2 is FVKESK. V lost 0 bases and J lost 0, with 9 bases in between.

This clonotype was seen a handful of times. The chain links TRBV9 to TRBJ1-2, with TRBD1 matching over 8 bases. V was clipped by 4 bases and J by 0 bases; unmatched bases: 5. Germline values: CDR1 SGDLS, CDR2 YYNGEE. The CDR3 loop spans 15 amino acids. CDR3 DNA sequence: TGTGCCAGCAGCTGGACAGGGACAACTAACTATGGCTACACCTTC. It translates to CASSWTGTTNYGYTF.

This chain connects TRBV7-9 to TRBJ1-1; 8 bases map to TRBD1. Losses at the gene ends were 4 bases for V and 1 base for J; bases not matched to a gene: 11. This CDR3 is 17 amino acids long. Germline V gives CDR1 SEHNR, CDR2 FQNEAQ (reference sequence). The CDR3 region has the DNA TGTGCCAGCAGCTCCTACAGGGGGTTACGGAGGAACACTGAAGCTTTCTTT. Translation: CASSSYRGLRRNTEAFF.

A word on this clonotype: A read error may produce the germline difference seen at one junction end. The chain uses TRBV20-1 and TRBJ2-3; 9 bases agree with TRBD1. The CDR3 contains 15 residues. Germline CDR1 is DFQATT and CDR2 is SNEGSKA (reference sequence). CDR3: CSARALDRGTDTQYF. The CDR3 DNA follows: TGCAGTGCTAGAGCTCTGGACAGGGGCACAGACACGCAGTATTTT.

This clonotype was seen at least ten times. V gene TRBV20-1 combines with J gene TRBJ2-3; TRBD2 matches at 8 bases. The CDR3 has 14 residues. Trimming removed 5 bases from V and 0 bases from J; junction bases left unmatched: 4. Germline assignment: CDR1 DFQATT and CDR2 SNEGSKA (reference sequence). The DNA for the CDR3 is TGCAGTGCTCCCCGGGGGGGCAGCACAGATACGCAGTATTTT. Translating gives CSAPRGGSTDTQYF.

J is TRBJ2-7 and V is TRBV7-9; D remains unclear. This CDR3 comprises 12 residues. Between the trimmed V and J ends, which lost 5 bases and 7 bases, there was a span of 12 bases. Germline V gene lookup returns CDR1 SEHNR and CDR2 FQNEAQ (reference sequence). The CDR3 spells CASSTTVNEQYF. The CDR3 nucleotides read TGTGCCAGCAGCACTACCGTCAATGAGCAGTACTTC.

This clonotype appeared a few times. The CDR3 spells CASSPTSGNYNEQYF. The CDR3 nucleotides read TGCGCCAGCAGCCCTACTAGCGGCAACTACAATGAGCAGTACTTC. This chain links TRBV5-1 with TRBJ2-5, with 8 bases aligning to TRBD2. V lost 4 bases, J lost 11 bases, and 16 bases stayed unmatched. The CDR3 loop spans 15 amino acids. Germline lookup yields CDR1 SGHRS and CDR2 YFSETQ.

This clonotype was observed a handful of times. The rearrangement links TRBV2 to TRBJ2-3, with D uncertain. Germline CDR1 SNHLY, CDR2 FYNNEI. The CDR3 spans 15 residues. Trimming shortened V by 7 bases and J by 2 bases, and 16 bases separated the two germline ends. The CDR3 is CASTETTLVTDTQYF. CDR3 bases: TGTGCCAGCACCGAGACCACCTTGGTCACAGATACGCAGTATTTT.

V usage is TRBV5-1 and J usage is TRBJ2-1; 12 positions match TRBD2. The germline V gene has CDR1 SGHRS and CDR2 YFSETQ. The V and J ends lost 1 base and 8 bases, in that order; junction bases with no gene match: 16. The CDR3 runs to 19 residues. CDR3 sequence: CASSLLIGISTSGRHEQFF. In nucleotides, the CDR3 is TGCGCCAGCAGCTTGCTCATCGGGATTTCGACTAGCGGGAGACATGAGCAGTTCTTC.

The chain joins TRBV28 to TRBJ2-1, with D hard to call. Per germline, CDR1 MDHEN and CDR2 SYDVKM. The CDR3 spans 14 residues. The V end lost 5 bases, the J end lost 5 bases, and 13 bases lay between the germline ends. This CDR3 is CASSPVWSNNEQFF. The DNA of the CDR3 is TGTGCCAGCAGTCCCGTGTGGTCCAACAATGAGCAGTTCTTC.

The chain links TRBV28 to TRBJ2-7; D possibly matches TRBD1 or TRBD2 (5 bases each). CDR1 and CDR2 from the germline V gene are MDHEN and SYDVKM. Trimming took off 6 bases at V and 2 bases at J, with 17 bases between the two ends. CDR3 length: 15 amino acids. CDR3 nucleotides: TGTGCCAGCAGCCGGGGCCTAGCTGTTACCTACGAGCAGTACTTC. This gives the protein CASSRGLAVTYEQYF.

In its sample, this clonotype was seen a few times. V usage is TRBV7-2 and J usage is TRBJ1-2, with 8 bases matching TRBD1. CDR1 is SGHTA and CDR2 is FQGNSA in the germline V gene. The CDR3 loop spans 13 amino acids. Trimming removed 6 bases from V and 4 bases from J; junction bases left unmatched: 4. CDR3 amino acids: CASRLDRAYGYTF. The CDR3 DNA reads as TGTGCCAGCAGGTTGGACAGGGCCTATGGCTACACCTTC.

The chain employs TRBV12-3 or TRBV12-4 and TRBJ1-5, with 7 bases aligning to TRBD1. V lost 5 bases to trimming and J lost 3 bases; unmatched junction nucleotides: 7. CDR3 length equals 15 residues. This CDR3 reads CASSPRDSHNQPQHF. CDR3 nucleotides: TGTGCCAGCAGTCCGAGGGACAGTCACAATCAGCCCCAGCATTTT.

This clonotype was picked up a small number of times. This chain links TRBV7-8 with TRBJ1-4; TRBD1 matches at 9 bases. Germline V lookup: CDR1 SGHVS, CDR2 FQNEAQ. The CDR3 loop spans 18 amino acids. With V trimmed by 2 bases and J by 5 bases, 12 bases remained unmatched. The CDR3 DNA reads TGTGCCAGCAGCTTACGGCGGACAGGGGCGATTGGGAATGAAAAACTGTTTTTT. Its translation is CASSLRRTGAIGNEKLFF.

The genes are TRBV20-1 and TRBJ1-2, with no clear D. This CDR3 is built from 12 residues. V was clipped by 1 base and J by 4 bases, with 7 bases between them. Germline assignment: CDR1 DFQATT and CDR2 SNEGSKA (reference sequence). Written as DNA, the CDR3 is TGCAGTGCTAGAGGTCTTATCTATGGCTACACCTTC. It is translated as CSARGLIYGYTF.